These T cell receptor beta chains were read from a single sample in a study of control samples from healthy donors and cancer patients. Repertoires were generated with immunoSEQ multiplex PCR, while TCRdb's copy carries only in-frame clones and drops some. The table lists 50,000 to 70,000 clones, 90% to 96% of them singletons. What was sequenced was blood. Receptors were obtained from a woman younger than 30 in good health. Each CDR3 is given with its conserved first and last residue.

V gene,J gene,CDR3 protein
TRBV6-6,TRBJ1-2,CASSDRFANYGYTF
TRBV3-1/TRBV3-2,TRBJ2-1,CASSPRPDEQFF
TRBV15,TRBJ1-2,CATSRAGTVDSYGYTF
TRBV6-2/TRBV6-3,TRBJ2-1,CASSYGSGLRDNEQFF
TRBV7-9,TRBJ1-2,CASRGPAEYGYTF
TRBV7-9,TRBJ1-4,CASSERYTNEKLFF
TRBV30,TRBJ1-4,CAWSVRGFPTTKLFF
TRBV2,TRBJ1-3,CASRQGLGNTIYF
TRBV11-3,TRBJ2-7,CASSLGTGFYEQYF
TRBV6-1,TRBJ1-2,CASSEWGSGYTF
TRBV5-1,TRBJ1-1,CASSPGVNTEAFF
TRBV19,TRBJ1-2,CASSTTGDYGYTF
TRBV19,TRBJ2-3,CASSRTGYSTDTQYF
TRBV5-1,TRBJ1-4,CASSPRGGNEKLFF
TRBV18,TRBJ1-1,CASSPWPGGSDTEAFF
TRBV3-1/TRBV3-2,TRBJ1-2,CASSQDGIGSGVSYTF
TRBV9,TRBJ1-2,CASSVQGQGAVGYTF
TRBV11-3,TRBJ2-7,CASSPRDEQYF
TRBV9,TRBJ1-1,CASSVGQGNTEAFF
TRBV13,TRBJ2-1,CASSPSRRGHEQFF
TRBV5-5,TRBJ2-3,CASSLIRLGGSADTQYF
TRBV30,TRBJ1-3,CAWSKGDWGNTIYF
TRBV27,TRBJ1-2,CASSPAGTGGVYGYTF
TRBV5-5,TRBJ2-7,CASSRPGTGGEQYF
TRBV11-1,TRBJ1-1,CASSNRDRFTEAFF
TRBV5-1,TRBJ1-4,CASSLYATNEKLFF
TRBV7-8,TRBJ2-7,CASSPPFRDRYEQYF
TRBV5-1,TRBJ2-5,CASSGGTGSGETQYF
TRBV19,TRBJ2-7,CASSIFGGDEQYF
TRBV14,TRBJ2-7,CASSQAPPRDNGYEQYF
TRBV4-1,TRBJ2-5,CASSQDEGPGGAKTQYF
TRBV5-6,TRBJ1-6,CASSSLRQGAYNSPLHF
TRBV24-1,TRBJ1-2,CATYDGGGYTF
TRBV7-2,TRBJ2-3,CASTAGGAGADTQYF
TRBV29-1,TRBJ1-1,CSARGAANTEAFF
TRBV27,TRBJ1-1,CASSVGGAYTEAFF
TRBV21-1,TRBJ1-3,CASSKALGLEGNTIYF
TRBV6-4,TRBJ2-2,CASSGQGFANTGELFF
TRBV2,TRBJ1-6,CATTGSMESPLHF
TRBV6-5,TRBJ1-1,CASSSGSLRGTEAFF
TRBV6-6,TRBJ1-6,CASSYGATGRLSPLHF
TRBV5-6,TRBJ2-7,CASSPEMERVTGEQYF
TRBV6-1,TRBJ1-1,CASSESWGTTGGTEAFF
TRBV2,TRBJ1-6,CASTPAEDSPLHF
TRBV5-5,TRBJ1-2,CASSAPGQPSTNYGYTF